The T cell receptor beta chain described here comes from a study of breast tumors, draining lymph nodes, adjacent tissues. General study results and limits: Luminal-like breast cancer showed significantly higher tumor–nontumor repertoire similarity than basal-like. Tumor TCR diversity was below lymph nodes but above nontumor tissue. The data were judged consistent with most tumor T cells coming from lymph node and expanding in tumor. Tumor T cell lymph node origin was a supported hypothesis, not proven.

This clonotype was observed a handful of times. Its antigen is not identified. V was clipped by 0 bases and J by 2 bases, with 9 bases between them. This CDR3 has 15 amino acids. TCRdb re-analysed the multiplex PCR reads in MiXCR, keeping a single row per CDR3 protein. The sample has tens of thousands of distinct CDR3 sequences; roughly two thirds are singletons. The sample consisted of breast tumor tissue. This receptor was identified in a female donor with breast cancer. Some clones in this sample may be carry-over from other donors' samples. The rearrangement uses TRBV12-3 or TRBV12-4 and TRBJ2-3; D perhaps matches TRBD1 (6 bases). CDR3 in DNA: TGTGCCAGCAGTTTAGCGGGACAACCCACAGATACGCAGTATTTT. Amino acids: CASSLAGQPTDTQYF.